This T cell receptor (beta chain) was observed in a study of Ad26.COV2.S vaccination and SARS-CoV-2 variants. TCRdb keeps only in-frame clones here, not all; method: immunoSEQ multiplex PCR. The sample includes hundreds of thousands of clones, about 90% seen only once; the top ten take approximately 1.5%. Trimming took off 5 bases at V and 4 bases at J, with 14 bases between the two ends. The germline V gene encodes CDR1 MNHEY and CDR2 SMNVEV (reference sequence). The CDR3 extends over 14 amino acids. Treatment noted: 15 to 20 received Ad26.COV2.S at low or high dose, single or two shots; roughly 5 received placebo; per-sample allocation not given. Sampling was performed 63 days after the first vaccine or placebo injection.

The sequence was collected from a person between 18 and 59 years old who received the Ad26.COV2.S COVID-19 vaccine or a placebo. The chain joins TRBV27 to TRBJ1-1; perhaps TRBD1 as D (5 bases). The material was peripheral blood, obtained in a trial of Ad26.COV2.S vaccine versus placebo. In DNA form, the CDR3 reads TGTGCCAGCAGTCCGCATGGGGGGGTCACTGAAGCTTTCTTT. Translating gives CASSPHGGVTEAFF.